The clone carrying this TCR beta chain was observed a few times. Its antigen remains unknown. The beta constant-region primer was an equimolar mix of two oligonucleotides covering TRBC1 and TRBC2. Four rounds of PCR amplified the ligated cDNA using nested alpha and beta constant-region primers plus SP2. The cDNA 3' end received a ligated single-stranded oligonucleotide carrying the SP2 primer and a 12-nucleotide UMI. TCRdb re-called the UMI-ligation and nested PCR reads through MiXCR, storing one row per CDR3 protein. The repertoire includes some 82,000 distinct CDR3 sequences, approximately 10% of them detected once, and around 0.13% sits in the top ten. Deletions cut 2 bases from V and 7 bases from J, with 13 bases between. Germline CDR1 reads SGHRS; CDR2 reads YFSETQ. This CDR3 is built from 13 residues. The data were taken from a study of naive and memory T cell subsets. Study-wide results and caveats: Over 85% of naive TCR sequences appeared only once after error correction, unlike memory subsets. Naive repertoires, especially CD8, held a few larger clonotypes, possibly memory cells re-expressing CD45RA.

CD4+ T cell IFNgamma after overnight CMV lysate exposure gave donor CMV status. After CD4 positive bead selection, the CD4-negative fraction gave CD8 T cells. The chain uses TRBV5-1 and TRBJ2-7, with D possibly called TRBD1 or TRBD2 (5 bases each). The clonotype originates from a human donor in good health. Sequenced sample: naive CD4+ T cells from blood. The CDR3 nucleotides read TGCGCCAGCAGCTTCCCAGGGACCTTAGAGCAGTACTTC. Translation gives CASSFPGTLEQYF.